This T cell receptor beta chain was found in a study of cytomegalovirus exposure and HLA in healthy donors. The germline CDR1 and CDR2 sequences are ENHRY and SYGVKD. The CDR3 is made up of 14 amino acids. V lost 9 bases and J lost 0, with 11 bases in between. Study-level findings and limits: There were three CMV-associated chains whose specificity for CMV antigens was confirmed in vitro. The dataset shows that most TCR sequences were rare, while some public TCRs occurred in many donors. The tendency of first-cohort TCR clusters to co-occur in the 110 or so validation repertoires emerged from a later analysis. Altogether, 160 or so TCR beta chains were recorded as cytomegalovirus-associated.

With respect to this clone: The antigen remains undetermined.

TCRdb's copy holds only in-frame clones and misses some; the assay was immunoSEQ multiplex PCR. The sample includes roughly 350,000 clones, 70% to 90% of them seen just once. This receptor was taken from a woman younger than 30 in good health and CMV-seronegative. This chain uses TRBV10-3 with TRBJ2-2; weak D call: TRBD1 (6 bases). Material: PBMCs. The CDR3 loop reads CAITGQTNTGELFF. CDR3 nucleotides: TGTGCCATTACTGGACAGACGAACACCGGGGAGCTGTTTTTT.